The 15 T cell receptor beta chains below all came from one sample that was sequenced in a study of T cells after yellow fever vaccination. TCRdb re-derived calls from the 5' RACE reads in MiXCR, one entry per CDR3 protein. Of about 340,000 distinct CDR3 sequences listed, about an eighth were seen once; the top ten hold 3% to 4%. Sequenced here: CD4+ T cells sorted from PBMCs, sampled 15 days after the yellow fever booster vaccination. These receptors all come from a man younger than 35 who received the YFV17D yellow fever vaccine.

This clonotype has just a few counts. V is TRBV6-2 or TRBV6-3 and J is TRBJ1-2; D possibly corresponds to TRBD1 (6 bases). V lost 6 bases to trimming and J lost 4 bases, with 12 bases between them. The CDR3 is 13 residues long. The germline CDR1 and CDR2 sequences are MNHEY and SVGEGT. The CDR3 coding sequence is TGTGCCAGCAGGCTCGGGACACTCTATGGCTACACCTTC. Translation: CASRLGTLYGYTF.

V and J are TRBV6-6 and TRBJ1-6; D remains unclear. The V gene's germline CDR1 is MNHNY and CDR2 SVGAGI (reference sequence). There are 16 residues in the CDR3. With 6 bases removed from V and 2 bases from J, the gap between germline ends came to 14 bases. CDR3 loop: CASSPQRAAYNSPLHF. CDR3 DNA: TGTGCCAGCAGCCCCCAAAGGGCCGCCTATAATTCACCCCTCCACTTT.

The gene calls are TRBV30 and TRBJ1-1; D unresolved. This CDR3 is 11 amino acids long. Germline V gene data show CDR1 as GTSNPN and CDR2 as SVGIG (reference sequence). Trimming pared 1 base from V and 7 bases from J, leaving 7 bases between. CDR3 bases: TGTGCCTGGAGTGGAGGGTTTGAAGCTTTCTTT. Residues: CAWSGGFEAFF.

This clonotype was recorded many times. This chain connects TRBV7-3 to TRBJ2-1; 14 bases fit TRBD2. With 5 bases clipped from V and 8 bases from J, the junction kept 5 bases outside the gene matches. This CDR3 has 15 amino acids. From germline, CDR1 is SGHTA and CDR2 FQGTGA. The CDR3, as DNA: TGTGCCAGCAGCGCGACTAGCGGGGGGGCCTATGAGCAGTTCTTC. This translates into CASSATSGGAYEQFF.

This chain joins TRBV7-2 and TRBJ1-2; unclear D gene. The CDR3 consists of 11 residues. The ends were cut back, 4 bases at V and 8 bases at J, with 8 bases in the middle. In germline, CDR1 is SGHTA, CDR2 FQGNSA. CDR3 sequence (DNA): TGTGCCAGCAGCTACGGAGGCGGCTACACCTTC. Its protein product is CASSYGGGYTF. The whole variable domain, filled in from reference TRBV7-2 and TRBJ1-2, reads GAGVSQSPSNKVTEKGKDVELRCDPISGHTALYWYRQSLGQGLEFLIYFQGNSAPDKSGLPSDRFSAERTGGSVSTLTIQRTQQEDSAVYLCASSYGGGYTFGSGTRLTVV.

This clonotype was picked up a small number of times. The chain links TRBV5-1 to TRBJ2-3; 9 bases line up with TRBD2. Germline-derived CDR1 and CDR2 are SGHRS and YFSETQ. V shed 5 bases and J 6 bases; nucleotides not matched to a gene: 10. This CDR3 has 15 residues. Here the CDR3 DNA reads TGCGCCAGCAGATCTGTGGCGGGGGGGATGGATACGCAGTATTTT. This sequence encodes CASRSVAGGMDTQYF.

The rearrangement joins TRBV7-8 to TRBJ1-6; the D is unclear. There are 14 residues in the CDR3. The ends were cut back, 5 bases at V and 6 bases at J, with 11 bases in the middle. Germline loops: CDR1 SGHVS, CDR2 FQNEAQ. Here the CDR3 DNA reads TGTGCCAGCAGCCCCTATGGTATTAATTCACCCCTCCACTTT. Translating gives CASSPYGINSPLHF.

In its sample, this clonotype was seen a few times. The V gene is TRBV9, the J gene TRBJ2-7; D is uncertain. Trimming stripped 3 bases from V and 4 bases from J, with 17 bases between. This CDR3 contains 15 residues. Germline V gene lookup returns CDR1 SGDLS and CDR2 YYNGEE. The CDR3 nucleotides read TGTGCCAGCAGCGCCCAACCAACCGCAACGTACGAGCAGTACTTC. This sequence encodes CASSAQPTATYEQYF.

The chain joins TRBV19 to TRBJ2-3; 11 positions agree with TRBD2. J was trimmed by 4 bases and V by 5 bases; bases with no gene match: 8. CDR1 and CDR2 from the germline V gene are LNHDA and SQIVND (reference sequence). The CDR3 sequence is 16 residues long. The CDR3 region is CASSARLAGLSDTQYF. DNA for the CDR3: TGTGCCAGTAGTGCAAGACTAGCGGGGCTGTCAGATACGCAGTATTTT.

This chain connects TRBV7-9 to TRBJ1-4, with a weak D call TRBD1 (5 bases). This CDR3 has 17 amino acids. The germline CDR1 and CDR2 sequences are SEHNR and FQNEAQ (reference sequence). V lost 7 bases and J lost 8, with 26 bases in between. The CDR3, as DNA: TGTGCCAGCAACCACCGTGCCGGGGCCCCAGGCGGGGAAAAACTGTTTTTT. It specifies CASNHRAGAPGGEKLFF.

This clonotype was seen only a few times. The chain uses TRBV7-2 and TRBJ2-5; D assignment may be TRBD1 or TRBD2 (5 bases each). V was shortened by 0 bases and J by 6 bases, with 14 bases between the two germline ends. This CDR3 has 15 amino acids. The germline V gene has CDR1 SGHTA and CDR2 FQGNSA. CDR3 amino acids: CASSLAHGGGKTQYF. The CDR3 DNA reads TGTGCCAGCAGCTTAGCGCACGGTGGGGGAAAGACCCAGTACTTC.

Details on this clonotype: One end of the junction fails to match germline, which may point to a read error. The CDR3 protein is CASMARDKAGEAQYF. The CDR3 nucleotides read TGTGCCAGCATGGCCCGGGACAAGGCGGGAGAGGCCCAGTACTTC. This chain links TRBV7-4 with TRBJ2-5; maybe TRBD2 (7 bases). This CDR3 contains 15 residues. Germline CDR1 reads SGHVT; CDR2 reads SQSDAQ.

The chain recombines TRBV12-3 or TRBV12-4 with TRBJ2-7, with 9 bases aligning to TRBD1. This CDR3 is 14 amino acids long. J was trimmed by 7 bases and V by 5 bases; bases with no gene match: 9. The CDR3 loop is CASSPDRGSGEQYV. CDR3 bases: TGTGCCAGCAGTCCAGACAGGGGGTCGGGTGAGCAGTACGTC.

This chain uses TRBV7-2 with TRBJ2-3, with TRBD1 matching over 7 bases. This CDR3 has 16 amino acids. Germline V lookup: CDR1 SGHTA, CDR2 FQGNSA. Losses at the gene ends were 4 bases for V and 2 bases for J; bases not matched to a gene: 9. CDR3 coding DNA: TGTGCCAGCAGCTGGTATGTGACAGGGCTCACAGATACGCAGTATTTT. Protein product: CASSWYVTGLTDTQYF.

For the CDR3, the DNA is TGTGCCAGCAGCGTCGCCGCTTCCGGGGGCCTCTCCTACGAGCAGTACTTC. Translating it yields CASSVAASGGLSYEQYF. The rearrangement links TRBV7-2 to TRBJ2-7, with D perhaps TRBD1 or TRBD2 (6 bases each). Germline V lookup: CDR1 SGHTA, CDR2 FQGNSA. This CDR3 has 17 amino acids. The germline V and J ends were trimmed by 5 bases and 0 bases, with 20 bases remaining between them.